The 24 T cell receptor beta chains below come from one sample, sequenced in a study of blood T cell repertoires in COVID-19. Clones were read by immunoSEQ multiplex PCR, and TCRdb kept only the in-frame ones, dropping some. Here the sample spans over 200,000 clones, around four fifths being singletons. Sequencing was performed on peripheral blood. The origin of the receptors is a man older than 75 with acute or convalescent COVID-19.

The chain uses TRBV7-8 and TRBJ1-6; D is uncertain. Trimming stripped 3 bases from V and 8 bases from J, with 8 bases between. Germline V CDR1 and CDR2: SGHVS, FQNEAQ. The CDR3 length is 13 residues. CDR3 in amino acids: CASSFGSYSPLHF. The CDR3 DNA sequence: TGTGCCAGCAGCTTCGGTTCTTATTCACCCCTCCACTTT.

In this sample, this clone turned up once. The chain joins TRBV28 to TRBJ1-2, with D perhaps TRBD1 (6 bases). The CDR3 is 16 residues long. V was shortened by 1 base and J by 2 bases, with 14 bases between the two germline ends. The germline V gene has CDR1 MDHEN and CDR2 SYDVKM. CDR3 DNA sequence: TGTGCCAGCAGTTTATTCTATCGACAGGCGAACTATGGCTACACCTTC. Amino acid sequence: CASSLFYRQANYGYTF.

The chain is built from TRBV5-5 and TRBJ1-2; no clear D. This CDR3 contains 13 residues. The germline V and J ends were trimmed by 3 bases and 3 bases, with 9 bases remaining between them. In germline, CDR1 is SGHKS, CDR2 YYEKEE (reference sequence). The CDR3 spells CASSSGMDYGYTF. The CDR3 DNA reads TGTGCCAGCAGCTCGGGGATGGACTATGGCTACACCTTC.

The V and J genes are TRBV3-1 (or the pseudogene TRBV3-2) and TRBJ2-1; the match to TRBD2 covers 9 bases. Trimming removed 5 bases from V and 0 bases from J; junction bases left unmatched: 8. This CDR3 comprises 17 residues. Germline V lookup: CDR1 LGHDT, CDR2 YNNKEL (reference sequence). The chain's CDR3 is CASSEAGLASSYNEQFF. The CDR3 DNA reads TGTGCCAGCAGCGAAGCAGGACTAGCGAGCTCCTACAATGAGCAGTTCTTC.

CDR3 in DNA: TGTGCCAGCAGCTCCCGGAGCGGGAGGCAAGAGACCCAGTACTTC. It encodes CASSSRSGRQETQYF. The rearrangement links TRBV7-2 to TRBJ2-5, with 9 bases lining up with TRBD2. With 4 bases clipped from V and 2 bases from J, the junction kept 5 bases outside the gene matches. There are 15 residues in the CDR3. Germline lookup yields CDR1 SGHTA and CDR2 FQGNSA.

A note on this clone: This specimen includes other DNA sequences encoding the same CDR3. The chain links TRBV5-1 to TRBJ2-5, with TRBD2 matching over 11 bases. The CDR3 runs to 17 residues. Trimming at V came to 4 bases and at J to 2 bases, leaving 10 bases not matched to a gene. Germline CDR1 and CDR2: SGHRS and YFSETQ. The chain's CDR3 is CASSPGQLAGGQETQYF. CDR3 nucleotide sequence: TGCGCCAGCAGCCCAGGCCAGCTAGCGGGGGGACAAGAGACCCAGTACTTC.

For this clone: The sample carries other DNA sequences with the same CDR3. The gene calls are TRBV5-6 and TRBJ1-5; TRBD1 might be the D (5 bases). Germline V gene lookup returns CDR1 SGHDT and CDR2 YYEEEE. V shed 4 bases and J shed 3 bases, with 8 bases lying between them. The CDR3 sequence is 13 residues long. This CDR3 is CASSLGHNQPQHF. The CDR3 DNA follows: TGTGCCAGCAGCCTAGGACACAATCAGCCCCAGCATTTT.

This clone was seen only once. V and J are TRBV11-2 and TRBJ2-2; perhaps TRBD2 as D (6 bases). The CDR3 is made up of 14 amino acids. From germline, CDR1 is SGHAT and CDR2 FQNNGV. The V end lost 5 bases, the J end lost 6 bases, and 13 bases lay between the germline ends. CDR3 coding DNA: TGTGCCAGCAGCCCAATCAGGGAGGCCGGGGAGCTGTTTTTT. It encodes CASSPIREAGELFF.

The chain combines TRBV5-5 with TRBJ1-3, with D perhaps TRBD1 (5 bases). Trimming removed 3 bases from V and 6 bases from J, with 13 bases in between. This CDR3 region has 14 residues. In germline, CDR1 is SGHKS, CDR2 YYEKEE (reference sequence). The CDR3, as DNA: TGTGCCAGCAGCTGGGGTCAGGGCACAAACACCATATATTTT. It specifies CASSWGQGTNTIYF.

This clone was picked up a small number of times. The chain joins TRBV12-3 or TRBV12-4 to TRBJ2-2; D gene uncertain. The CDR3 runs to 13 residues. V was shortened by 3 bases and J by 6 bases, with 8 bases between the two germline ends. The CDR3 sequence: CASSFLGPGELFF. DNA of the CDR3: TGTGCCAGCAGTTTTCTAGGCCCCGGGGAGCTGTTTTTT.

The chain employs TRBV5-1 and TRBJ2-4; TRBD1 is a possible D gene (7 bases). This CDR3 region has 15 residues. Per the germline V gene, CDR1 is SGHRS and CDR2 is YFSETQ. The V end lost 4 bases, the J end lost 6 bases, and 17 bases lay between the germline ends. CDR3 nucleotides: TGCGCCAGCAGCCCGTCGACAGGGCGGGGAAACATTCAGTACTTC. It encodes CASSPSTGRGNIQYF. Drawing the rest from reference TRBV5-1 and TRBJ2-4, the complete variable domain is KAGVTQTPRYLIKTRGQQVTLSCSPISGHRSVSWYQQTPGQGLQFLFEYFSETQRNKGNFPGRFSGRQFSNSRSEMNVSTLELGDSALYLCASSPSTGRGNIQYFGAGTRLSVL.

The rearrangement joins TRBV9 to TRBJ2-1; 8 bases match TRBD2. This CDR3 has 15 amino acids. J gave up 6 bases and V 4 bases, and 9 bases lay outside the gene matches. The germline CDR1 and CDR2 sequences are SGDLS and YYNGEE. CDR3 bases: TGTGCCAGCAGCCCGGGGATAGCGGGAACCAATGAGCAGTTCTTC. It is translated as CASSPGIAGTNEQFF.

The chain carries TRBV27 and TRBJ2-1, with a weak D call TRBD2 (6 bases). Germline V gene lookup returns CDR1 MNHEY and CDR2 SMNVEV (reference sequence). Trimming took 3 bases from V and 4 from J, leaving 16 bases between them. The CDR3 sequence is 16 residues long. The CDR3 sequence is CASSFVGDSKYNEQFF. For the CDR3, the DNA is TGTGCCAGCAGTTTCGTAGGGGACTCCAAATACAATGAGCAGTTCTTC.

The V call is TRBV19, the J call TRBJ2-7, with 9 bases aligning to TRBD1. The CDR3 consists of 15 residues. The germline V gene has CDR1 LNHDA and CDR2 SQIVND (reference sequence). V lost 7 bases and J lost 3; bases outside the gene matches: 10. CDR3 bases: TGTGCCAGTACCAAAGGACAGGGGCGAATCTACGAGCAGTACTTC. This gives the protein CASTKGQGRIYEQYF.

Turning to this clone: An end of the junction differs from the germline gene, which may be a read error. The chain is built from TRBV3-1 (or the pseudogene TRBV3-2) and TRBJ2-1; 13 positions agree with TRBD2. CDR1 is LGHDT and CDR2 is YNNKEL in the germline V gene (reference sequence). The CDR3 runs to 15 residues. In DNA form, the CDR3 reads TGTGCCAGCAGCCGATCGGGGGGACTAGCGGGGTCCTGGGTCTTC. Amino acid sequence: CASSRSGGLAGSWVF.

The genes are TRBV4-1 and TRBJ2-1; TRBD1 aligns across 7 bases. J lost 5 bases, V lost 1 base, and 8 bases had no gene match. CDR3 length: 16 residues. The germline gives CDR1 MGHRA, CDR2 YSYEKL. In DNA form, the CDR3 reads TGCGCCAGCAGCCAAGCTTCAGGGGGACCTAACAATGAGCAGTTCTTC. Protein: CASSQASGGPNNEQFF.

This chain joins TRBV12-3 or TRBV12-4 and TRBJ2-7, with D maybe TRBD1 (6 bases). The V end was cut by 5 bases, the J end by 1 base, with 9 bases between. The CDR3 contains 13 residues. The CDR3 DNA is TGTGCCAGCAGTCGGGACACATCCTACGAGCAGTACTTC. Translation gives CASSRDTSYEQYF.

The V call is TRBV7-9, the J call TRBJ2-3; 7 bases are a match to TRBD1. Germline V gene data show CDR1 as SEHNR and CDR2 as FQNEAQ (reference sequence). This CDR3 comprises 12 residues. V lost 5 bases, J lost 9 bases, and 5 bases stayed unmatched. CDR3 bases: TGTGCCAGCAGCACTATGACAGGGACGCAGTATTTT. Encoded protein: CASSTMTGTQYF.

The rearrangement links TRBV5-1 to TRBJ2-3; a possible D gene is TRBD1 (6 bases). Germline CDR1 reads SGHRS; CDR2 reads YFSETQ. The CDR3 consists of 13 residues. The V and J ends lost 4 bases and 8 bases respectively, with 14 bases between them. This chain's CDR3 is CASSPGGAGTQYF. CDR3 DNA: TGCGCCAGCAGCCCTGGGGGCGCGGGTACGCAGTATTTT.

This clone has a handful of counts. The V call is TRBV3-1 (or the pseudogene TRBV3-2), the J call TRBJ2-1, with TRBD2 as a possible D gene (5 bases). The germline V gene has CDR1 LGHDT and CDR2 YNNKEL (reference sequence). V lost 5 bases, J lost 4 bases, and 18 bases lay in between. This CDR3 is 16 amino acids long. In DNA form, the CDR3 reads TGTGCCAGCAGCGGCTCGTCGCCCCGGACTTACAATGAGCAGTTCTTC. It specifies CASSGSSPRTYNEQFF.

The chain combines TRBV18 with TRBJ2-7; TRBD1 matches 9 bases. Germline V gene data show CDR1 as KGHSH and CDR2 as LQKENI. The length of the CDR3 is 15 residues. V shed 6 bases and J 2 bases; nucleotides not matched to a gene: 8. The CDR3 DNA is TGTGCCAGCTCGCCCCCGGGACAGGGCACCTACGAGCAGTACTTC. Translated, it gives CASSPPGQGTYEQYF.

This chain links TRBV12-3 or TRBV12-4 with TRBJ2-6; tentative D call: TRBD1 (5 bases). The CDR3 loop spans 11 amino acids. Trimming shortened V by 6 bases and J by 15 bases, and 12 bases separated the two germline ends. In DNA form, the CDR3 reads TGTGCCAGCAGCAAGGGGTCGGCCCTGACTTTC. Translating it yields CASSKGSALTF.

The gene calls are TRBV25-1 and TRBJ1-5; D is unclear. Germline V lookup: CDR1 MGHDK, CDR2 SYGVNS. V lost 5 bases to trimming and J lost 2 bases, with 7 bases between them. The CDR3 totals 13 residues. The DNA for the CDR3 is TGTGCCAGCAGTCGCGGTGGCAATCAGCCCCAGCATTTT. As protein: CASSRGGNQPQHF.

V is TRBV30 and J is TRBJ2-1; 10 positions agree with TRBD1. Germline V lookup: CDR1 GTSNPN, CDR2 SVGIG (reference sequence). V shed 4 bases and J 3 bases; nucleotides not matched to a gene: 3. There are 14 residues in the CDR3. The CDR3 loop is CAWTRDRGYNEQFF. DNA of the CDR3: TGTGCCTGGACCCGGGACAGGGGCTACAATGAGCAGTTCTTC.